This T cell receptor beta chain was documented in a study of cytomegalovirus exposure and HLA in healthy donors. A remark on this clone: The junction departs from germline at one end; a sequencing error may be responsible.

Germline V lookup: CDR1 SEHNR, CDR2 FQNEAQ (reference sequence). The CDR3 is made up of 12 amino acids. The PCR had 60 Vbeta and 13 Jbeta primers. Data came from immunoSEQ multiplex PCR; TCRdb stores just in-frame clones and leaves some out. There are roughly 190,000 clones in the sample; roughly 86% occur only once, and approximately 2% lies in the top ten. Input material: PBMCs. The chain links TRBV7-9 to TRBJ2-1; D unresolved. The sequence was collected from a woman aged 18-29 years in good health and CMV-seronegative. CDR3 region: CSSSFGSLEQFF. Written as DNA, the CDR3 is TGTTCCAGCAGCTTTGGCTCTTTAGAGCAGTTCTTC.